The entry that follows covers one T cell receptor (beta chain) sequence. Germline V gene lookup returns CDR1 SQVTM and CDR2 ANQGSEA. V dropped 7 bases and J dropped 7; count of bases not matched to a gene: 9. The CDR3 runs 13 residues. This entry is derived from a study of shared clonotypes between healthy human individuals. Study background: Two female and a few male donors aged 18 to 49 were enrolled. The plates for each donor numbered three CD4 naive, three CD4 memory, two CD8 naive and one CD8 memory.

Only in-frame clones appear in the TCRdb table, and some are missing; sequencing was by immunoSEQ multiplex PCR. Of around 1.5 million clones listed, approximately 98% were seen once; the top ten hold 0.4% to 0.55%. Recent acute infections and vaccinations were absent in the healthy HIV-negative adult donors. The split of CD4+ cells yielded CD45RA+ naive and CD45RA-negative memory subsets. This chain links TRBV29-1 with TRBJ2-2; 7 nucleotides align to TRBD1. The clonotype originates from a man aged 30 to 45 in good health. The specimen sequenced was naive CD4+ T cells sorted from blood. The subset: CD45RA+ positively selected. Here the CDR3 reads CSGRDRRNGELFF. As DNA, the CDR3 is TGCAGCGGCCGGGACAGAAGAAACGGGGAGCTGTTTTTT.